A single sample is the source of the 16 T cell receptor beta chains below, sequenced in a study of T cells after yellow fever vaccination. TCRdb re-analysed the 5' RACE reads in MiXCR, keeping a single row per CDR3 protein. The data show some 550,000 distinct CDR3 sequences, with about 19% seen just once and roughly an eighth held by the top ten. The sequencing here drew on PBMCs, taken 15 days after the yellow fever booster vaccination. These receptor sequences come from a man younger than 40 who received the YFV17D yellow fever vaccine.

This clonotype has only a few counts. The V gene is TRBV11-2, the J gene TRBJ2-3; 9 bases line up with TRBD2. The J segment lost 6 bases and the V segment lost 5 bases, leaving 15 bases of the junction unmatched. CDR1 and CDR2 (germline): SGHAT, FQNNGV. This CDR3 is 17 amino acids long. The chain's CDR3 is CASSPDPGLAGKDTQYF. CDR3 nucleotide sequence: TGTGCCAGCAGCCCAGATCCCGGGCTAGCGGGGAAGGATACGCAGTATTTT.

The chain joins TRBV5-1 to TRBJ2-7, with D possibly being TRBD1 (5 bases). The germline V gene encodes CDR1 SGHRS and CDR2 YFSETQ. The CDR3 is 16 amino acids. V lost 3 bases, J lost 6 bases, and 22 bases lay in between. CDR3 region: CASSSQPTSAGFEQYF. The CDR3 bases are TGCGCCAGCAGCTCACAACCGACCTCAGCAGGGTTCGAGCAGTACTTC. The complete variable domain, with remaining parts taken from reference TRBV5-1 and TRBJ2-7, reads KAGVTQTPRYLIKTRGQQVTLSCSPISGHRSVSWYQQTPGQGLQFLFEYFSETQRNKGNFPGRFSGRQFSNSRSEMNVSTLELGDSALYLCASSSQPTSAGFEQYFGPGTRLTVT.

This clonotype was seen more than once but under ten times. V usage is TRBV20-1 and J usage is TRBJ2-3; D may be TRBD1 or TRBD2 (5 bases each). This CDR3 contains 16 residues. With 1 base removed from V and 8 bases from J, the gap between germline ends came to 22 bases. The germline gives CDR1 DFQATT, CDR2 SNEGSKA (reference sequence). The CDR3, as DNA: TGCAGTGCTAGAGGGGGAACCGGGACCTCAAGCCTTACGCAGTATTTT. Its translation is CSARGGTGTSSLTQYF.

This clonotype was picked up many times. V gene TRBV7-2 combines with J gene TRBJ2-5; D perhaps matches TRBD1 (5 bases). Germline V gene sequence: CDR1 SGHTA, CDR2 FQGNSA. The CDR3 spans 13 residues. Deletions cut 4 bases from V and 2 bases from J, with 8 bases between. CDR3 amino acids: CASSSRTQETQYF. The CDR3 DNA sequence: TGTGCCAGCAGCTCTAGGACACAAGAGACCCAGTACTTC.

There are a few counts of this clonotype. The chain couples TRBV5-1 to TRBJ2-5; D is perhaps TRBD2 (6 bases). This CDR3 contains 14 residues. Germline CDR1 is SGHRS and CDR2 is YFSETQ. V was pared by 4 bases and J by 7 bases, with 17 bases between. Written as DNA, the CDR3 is TGCGCCAGCAGCGGGGGGACCACCGAACGGACCCAGTACTTC. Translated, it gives CASSGGTTERTQYF.

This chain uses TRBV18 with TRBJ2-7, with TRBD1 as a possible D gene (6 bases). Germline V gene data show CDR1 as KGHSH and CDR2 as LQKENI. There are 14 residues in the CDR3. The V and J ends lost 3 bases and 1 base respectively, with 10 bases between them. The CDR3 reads CASSPGTQSYEQYF. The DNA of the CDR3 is TGTGCCAGCTCACCCGGGACACAATCCTACGAGCAGTACTTC. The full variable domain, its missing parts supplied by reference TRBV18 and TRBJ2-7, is NAGVMQNPRHLVRRRGQEARLRCSPMKGHSHVYWYRQLPEEGLKFMVYLQKENIIDESGMPKERFSAEFPKEGPSILRIQQVVRGDSAAYFCASSPGTQSYEQYFGPGTRLTVT.

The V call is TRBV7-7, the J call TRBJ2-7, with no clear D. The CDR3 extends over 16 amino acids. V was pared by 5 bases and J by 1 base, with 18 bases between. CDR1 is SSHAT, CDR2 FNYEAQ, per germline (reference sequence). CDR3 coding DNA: TGTGCCAGCAGCCCCGGAGTAACCCGGGCATCCTACGAGCAGTACTTC. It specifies CASSPGVTRASYEQYF.

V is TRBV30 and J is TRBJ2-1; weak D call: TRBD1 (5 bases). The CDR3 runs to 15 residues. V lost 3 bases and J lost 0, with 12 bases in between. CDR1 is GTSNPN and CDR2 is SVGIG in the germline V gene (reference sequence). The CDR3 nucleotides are TGTGCCTGGAGAAGGGGCTCGAGCTCCTACAATGAGCAGTTCTTC. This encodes CAWRRGSSSYNEQFF.

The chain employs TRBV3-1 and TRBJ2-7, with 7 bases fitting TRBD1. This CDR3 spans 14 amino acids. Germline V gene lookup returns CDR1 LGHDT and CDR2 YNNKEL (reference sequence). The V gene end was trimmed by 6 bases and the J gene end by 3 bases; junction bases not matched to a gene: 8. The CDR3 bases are TGTGCCAGCAGGCCCCGGGACAGAAGCTACGAGCAGTACTTC. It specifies CASRPRDRSYEQYF.

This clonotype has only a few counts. The CDR3 loop reads CASSLATSGGVGQFF. Written as DNA, the CDR3 is TGTGCCAGCAGCTTGGCGACTAGCGGTGGCGTAGGGCAGTTCTTC. The chain joins TRBV5-4 to TRBJ2-1; 9 nucleotides align to TRBD2. CDR3 length equals 15 residues. CDR1 and CDR2 (germline): SGHNT, YYREEE (reference sequence). V lost 0 bases to trimming and J lost 12 bases; unmatched junction nucleotides: 10.

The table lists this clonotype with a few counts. CDR3 protein: CATSEPTGRTSSTGELFF. DNA for the CDR3: TGTGCCACCAGTGAGCCCACGGGGAGGACTAGCTCCACCGGGGAGCTGTTTTTT. V usage is TRBV24-1 and J usage is TRBJ2-2, with 8 bases matching TRBD2. V shed 4 bases, J shed 4 bases, and the junction held 13 bases outside the gene matches. Germline-derived CDR1 and CDR2 are KGHDR and SFDVKD. The CDR3 spans 18 residues.

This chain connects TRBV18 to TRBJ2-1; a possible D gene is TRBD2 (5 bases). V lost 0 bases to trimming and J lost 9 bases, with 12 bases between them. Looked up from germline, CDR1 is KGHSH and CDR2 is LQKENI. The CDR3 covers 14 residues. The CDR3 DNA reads TGTGCCAGCTCACCACCCGAGGGCAGTGGTGAGCAGTTCTTC. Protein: CASSPPEGSGEQFF.

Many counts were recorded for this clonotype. Here the CDR3 DNA reads TGTGCCAGCAGCTTAGAACGGGCGCAGTATTTT. This translates into CASSLERAQYF. V and J are TRBV7-2 and TRBJ2-3; D ambiguous. The CDR3 consists of 11 residues. V was clipped by 1 base and J by 10 bases, with 6 bases between them. The germline V gene encodes CDR1 SGHTA and CDR2 FQGNSA.

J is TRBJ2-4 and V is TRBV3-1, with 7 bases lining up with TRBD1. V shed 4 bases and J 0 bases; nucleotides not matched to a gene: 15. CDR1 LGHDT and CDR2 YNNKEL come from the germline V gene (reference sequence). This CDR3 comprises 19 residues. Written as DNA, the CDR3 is TGTGCCAGCAGCCCGACAGGGATCAATCCCATACTAGCCAAAAACATTCAGTACTTC. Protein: CASSPTGINPILAKNIQYF. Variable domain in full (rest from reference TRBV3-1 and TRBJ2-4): DTAVSQTPKYLVTQMGNDKSIKCEQNLGHDTMYWYKQDSKKFLKIMFSYNNKELIINETVPNRFSPKSPDKAHLNLHINSLELGDSAVYFCASSPTGINPILAKNIQYFGAGTRLSVL.

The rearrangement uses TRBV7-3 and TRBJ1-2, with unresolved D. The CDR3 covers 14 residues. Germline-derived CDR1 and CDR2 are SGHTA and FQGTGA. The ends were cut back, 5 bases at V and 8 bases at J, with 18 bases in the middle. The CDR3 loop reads CASSPSSGDAGYTF. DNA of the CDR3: TGTGCCAGCAGCCCATCGAGTGGGGATGCAGGCTACACCTTC.

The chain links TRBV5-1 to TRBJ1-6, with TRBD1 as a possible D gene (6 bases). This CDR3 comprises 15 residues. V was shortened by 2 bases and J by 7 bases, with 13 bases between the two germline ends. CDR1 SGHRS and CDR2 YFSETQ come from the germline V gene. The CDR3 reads CASSFRTAENSPLHF. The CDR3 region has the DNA TGCGCCAGCAGCTTCCGGACAGCTGAGAATTCACCCCTCCACTTT.